These 3 T cell receptor beta chains originate from one sample sequenced in a study of PD-1 blockade in classical Hodgkin lymphoma. Repertoires were generated with immunoSEQ multiplex PCR, while TCRdb's copy carries only in-frame clones and drops some. The data hold roughly 94,000 clones, with approximately 94% observed a single time. Time point in this sample: cycle 4 day 1 (C4D1), after more than 5 weeks of nivolumab. All the patients suffered relapse after autologous stem cell transplantation, and brentuximab vedotin exposure differed. The sequencing used peripheral blood mononuclear cells (PBMCs), collected before the fourth cycle of nivolumab. These receptors all come from a human donor with classical Hodgkin lymphoma.

The chain has TRBV27 and TRBJ2-5; D is possibly TRBD1 (7 bases). The CDR3 is 15 residues long. The germline V gene encodes CDR1 MNHEY and CDR2 SMNVEV (reference sequence). V was pared by 5 bases and J by 4 bases, with 17 bases between. The CDR3 protein is CASSTHRRGPETQYF. CDR3 sequence (DNA): TGTGCCAGCAGTACCCACCGGAGGGGGCCAGAGACCCAGTACTTC.

The CDR3 protein is CASSAGTSRPKNIQYF. In nucleotides, the CDR3 is TGTGCCAGCAGCGCAGGGACTAGCAGACCCAAAAACATTCAGTACTTC. The chain links TRBV7-6 to TRBJ2-4, with 9 bases that match TRBD2. The ends lost 5 bases at V and 2 bases at J; junction bases unmatched: 7. CDR1 SGHVS and CDR2 FNYEAQ come from the germline V gene. The CDR3 sequence is 16 residues long.

The V and J genes are TRBV11-2 and TRBJ2-4; 9 positions match TRBD1. The J segment lost 5 bases and the V segment lost 5 bases, leaving 10 bases of the junction unmatched. CDR3 length: 16 residues. Germline lookup yields CDR1 SGHAT and CDR2 FQNNGV. CDR3 sequence (DNA): TGTGCCAGCAGCCTACGACAGGGGGTGAGGGAAAACATTCAGTACTTC. This translates into CASSLRQGVRENIQYF.